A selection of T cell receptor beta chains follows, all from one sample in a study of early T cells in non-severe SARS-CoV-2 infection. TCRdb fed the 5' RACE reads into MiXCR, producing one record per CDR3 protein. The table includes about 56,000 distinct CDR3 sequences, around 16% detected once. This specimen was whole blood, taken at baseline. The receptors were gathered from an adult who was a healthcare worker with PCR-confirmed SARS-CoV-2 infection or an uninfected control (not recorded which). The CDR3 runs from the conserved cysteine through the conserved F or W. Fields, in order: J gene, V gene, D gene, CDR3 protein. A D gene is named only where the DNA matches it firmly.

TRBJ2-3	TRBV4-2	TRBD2	CASSQDLAGGLNTQYF
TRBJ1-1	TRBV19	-	CASTGWQGTEAFF
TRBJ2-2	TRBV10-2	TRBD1	CASRSQPGQQTPGTGELFF
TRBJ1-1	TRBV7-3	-	CASSLGLSTEAFF
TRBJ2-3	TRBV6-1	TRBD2	CASRESGSTDTQYF
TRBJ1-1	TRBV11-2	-	CASSPEGADTEAFF
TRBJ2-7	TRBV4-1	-	CASSQNSWDSGSYEQYF
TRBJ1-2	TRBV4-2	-	CASSQDRGALYGYTF
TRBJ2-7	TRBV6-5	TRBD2	CASRTSPTSYEQYF
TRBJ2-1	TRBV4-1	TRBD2	CASSQVGLAGDEQFF
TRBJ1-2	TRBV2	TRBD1	CASSEIGQGGYGYTF
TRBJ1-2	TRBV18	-	CASSPRWLNYGYTF
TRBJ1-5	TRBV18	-	CASSPGRNQPQHF
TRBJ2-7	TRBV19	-	CASSSTGFSSYEQYF
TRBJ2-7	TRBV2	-	CASSMEGYEQYF
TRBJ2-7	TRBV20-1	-	CSAPKVTGTGEQYF
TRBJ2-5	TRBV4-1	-	CASSRTGLETQYF
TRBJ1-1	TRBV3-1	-	CASSPGHPNTEAFF
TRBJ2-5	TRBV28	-	CASSFLVLETQYF
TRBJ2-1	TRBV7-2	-	CASSVRGGGHYEQFF
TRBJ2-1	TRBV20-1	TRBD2	CSALGTLAESYNEQFF
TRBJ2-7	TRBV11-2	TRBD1	CASSSGNRGVREQYF
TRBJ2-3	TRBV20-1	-	CSARFSSGTDTQYF
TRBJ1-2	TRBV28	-	CASKVGQYYGYTF
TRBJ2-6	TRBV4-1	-	CASSQASTSSGANVLTF
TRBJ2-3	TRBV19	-	CASSPPSRVEADTQYF
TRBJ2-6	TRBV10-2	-	CASSESKGLSGANVLTF
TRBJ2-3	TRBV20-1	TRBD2	CSARGGLAGAGGTQYF
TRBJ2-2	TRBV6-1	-	CASRGGYTGELFF
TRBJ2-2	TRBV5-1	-	CASSLDIPALTGELFF
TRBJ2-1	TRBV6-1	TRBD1	CASSVRGTGYYNEQFF
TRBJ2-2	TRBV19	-	CASSMIRNTGELFF
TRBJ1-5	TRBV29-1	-	CSGPPAAYSNQPQHF
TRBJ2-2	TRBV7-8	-	CASSLVGQAITGELFF
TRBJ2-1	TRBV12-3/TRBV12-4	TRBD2	CASSSPPGTSILEQFF
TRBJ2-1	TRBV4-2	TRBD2	CASSQDYSGSGYNEQFF
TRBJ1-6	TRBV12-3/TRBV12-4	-	CASSLGTSSNSPLHF
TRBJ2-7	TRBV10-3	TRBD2	CATSGTSGGYEQYF
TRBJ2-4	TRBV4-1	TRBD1	CASSQAAGGAYIQYF
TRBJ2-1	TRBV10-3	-	CAISEPLQWQGLNNEQFF
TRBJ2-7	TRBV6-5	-	CASMDGGRGYEQYF
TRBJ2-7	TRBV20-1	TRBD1	CSAPLGQAYEQYF
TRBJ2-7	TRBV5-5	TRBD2	CASSSGLAGSYEQYF
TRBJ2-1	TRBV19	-	CASSTPDGGYNEQFF
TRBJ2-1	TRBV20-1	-	CSARLGWNEQFF
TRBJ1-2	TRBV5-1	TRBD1	CASSLGLRQGFYGYTF
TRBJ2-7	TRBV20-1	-	CSARVGRRYEQYF
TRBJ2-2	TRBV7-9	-	CASTPPGTNTGELFF
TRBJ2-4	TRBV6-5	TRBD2	CATRGENIQYF
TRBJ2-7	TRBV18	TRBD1	CASSRGQGLSYEQYF
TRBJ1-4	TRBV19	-	CASSRMYGANEKLFF
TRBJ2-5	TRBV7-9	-	CASSSRQETQYF
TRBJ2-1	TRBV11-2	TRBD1	CASSLLYQGANEQFF